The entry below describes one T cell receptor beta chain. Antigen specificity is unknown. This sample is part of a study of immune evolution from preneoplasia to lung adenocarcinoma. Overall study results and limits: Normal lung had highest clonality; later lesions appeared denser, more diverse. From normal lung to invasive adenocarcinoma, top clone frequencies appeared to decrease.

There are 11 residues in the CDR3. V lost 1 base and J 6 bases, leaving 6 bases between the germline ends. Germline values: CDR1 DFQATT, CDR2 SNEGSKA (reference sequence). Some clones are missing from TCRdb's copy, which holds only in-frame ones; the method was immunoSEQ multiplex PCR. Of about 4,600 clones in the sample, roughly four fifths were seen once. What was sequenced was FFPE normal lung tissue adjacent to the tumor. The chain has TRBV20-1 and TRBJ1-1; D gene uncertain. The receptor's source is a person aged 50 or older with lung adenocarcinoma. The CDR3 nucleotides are TGCAGTGCTAGAGGGTGGTCTGAAGCTTTCTTT. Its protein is CSARGWSEAFF.